These 18 T cell receptor beta chains came from one sample sequenced in a study of blood T cell repertoires in COVID-19. Using immunoSEQ multiplex PCR, the repertoire was profiled, and TCRdb retains in-frame clones only, with some absent. Of approximately 190,000 clones in the sample, 86% were seen once. Sequencing was performed on PBMCs or T cells enriched from blood (not recorded which). Every receptor here comes from a woman in her forties in a cohort exposed to, infected with or recovered from COVID-19 (not recorded which).

The gene calls are TRBV2 and TRBJ1-1, with D hard to call. This CDR3 has 13 amino acids. V was shortened by 6 bases and J by 0 bases, with 8 bases between the two germline ends. CDR1 SNHLY and CDR2 FYNNEI come from the germline V gene. The CDR3 region has the DNA TGTGCCAGCAGGCAGAACATGAACACTGAAGCTTTCTTT. The encoded protein is CASRQNMNTEAFF.

This clone has just a few counts. In nucleotides, the CDR3 is TGCAGCGTTCTGACAGACTCCGGGACCGGGGAGCTGTTTTTT. Encoded protein: CSVLTDSGTGELFF. V usage is TRBV29-1 and J usage is TRBJ2-2, with a possible D match to TRBD1 (5 bases). The CDR3 consists of 14 residues. V lost 5 bases to trimming and J lost 5 bases, with 15 bases between them. Germline assignment: CDR1 SQVTM and CDR2 ANQGSEA.

The chain is built from TRBV6-5 and TRBJ2-7; TRBD1 matches 7 bases. V lost 5 bases, J lost 6 bases, and 10 bases stayed unmatched. The germline V gene encodes CDR1 MNHEY and CDR2 SVGAGI. CDR3 length: 14 residues. This chain's CDR3 is CASSRGLEGSEQYF. CDR3 in DNA: TGTGCCAGCAGTAGGGGGCTTGAGGGGAGCGAGCAGTACTTC.

V usage is TRBV28 and J usage is TRBJ2-3, with D possibly TRBD1 on 7 matching bases. Germline CDR1 and CDR2: MDHEN and SYDVKM. Between the trimmed V and J ends, which lost 3 bases and 10 bases, there was a span of 17 bases. CDR3 length equals 14 residues. CDR3 sequence: CASSLEGAGKAQYF. The CDR3, as DNA: TGTGCCAGCAGTTTGGAGGGGGCCGGCAAGGCGCAGTATTTT.

The chain recombines TRBV11-2 with TRBJ1-4, with D unresolved. This CDR3 is built from 14 residues. V was trimmed by 5 bases and J by 4 bases, leaving 11 bases between them. The germline CDR1 and CDR2 sequences are SGHAT and FQNNGV. The CDR3 here is CASSPEISNEKLFF. Here the CDR3 DNA reads TGTGCCAGCAGCCCCGAGATAAGTAATGAAAAACTGTTTTTT.

This chain connects TRBV2 to TRBJ1-1; the match to TRBD1 covers 9 bases. The V gene's germline CDR1 is SNHLY and CDR2 FYNNEI. The CDR3 covers 13 residues. With 7 bases clipped from V and 7 bases from J, the junction kept 7 bases outside the gene matches. The CDR3 here is CASTTGGSHEAFF. The CDR3 nucleotides read TGTGCCAGCACCACAGGGGGCTCGCATGAAGCTTTCTTT.

About this clone: This CDR3 is also generated by other DNA sequences in the sample. This chain joins TRBV5-1 and TRBJ1-5; 7 bases map to TRBD1. The CDR3 is 15 residues long. J lost 2 bases, V lost 0 bases, and 2 bases had no gene match. Germline lookup yields CDR1 SGHRS and CDR2 YFSETQ. This chain's CDR3 is CASSLDGQGNQPQHF. CDR3 nucleotides: TGCGCCAGCAGCTTGGATGGACAGGGCAATCAGCCCCAGCATTTT.

The rearrangement uses TRBV19 and TRBJ1-5, with 8 nucleotides matching TRBD1. The length of the CDR3 is 16 residues. Germline CDR1 is LNHDA and CDR2 is SQIVND (reference sequence). The ends lost 6 bases at V and 15 bases at J; junction bases unmatched: 22. The CDR3 protein is CASSATGVIAISPGHF. In DNA form, the CDR3 reads TGTGCCAGTAGCGCGACAGGGGTTATAGCAATCAGCCCCGGGCATTTT.

This clone was detected a few times. V gene TRBV27 combines with J gene TRBJ1-2; no clear D gene. Trimming cost V 2 bases and J 7 bases, with 11 bases left between them. The CDR3 is 13 amino acids. The germline V gene encodes CDR1 MNHEY and CDR2 SMNVEV (reference sequence). CDR3 loop: CASSLGSGFGYTF. The CDR3 region has the DNA TGTGCCAGCAGTTTAGGGTCCGGGTTTGGCTACACCTTC.

The table lists this clone with many counts. CDR3 sequence: CASSDSITSSYNEQFF. DNA for the CDR3: TGTGCCAGCAGTGACTCGATCACTAGCTCCTACAATGAGCAGTTCTTC. V gene TRBV6-4 combines with J gene TRBJ2-1; D may be TRBD2 (5 bases). The CDR3 loop spans 16 amino acids. Looked up from germline, CDR1 is MRHNA and CDR2 is SNTAGT. Between the trimmed V and J ends, which lost 0 bases and 0 bases, there was a span of 9 bases.

The gene calls are TRBV7-9 and TRBJ2-1, with 14 bases fitting TRBD2. Germline V gene data show CDR1 as SEHNR and CDR2 as FQNEAQ (reference sequence). V lost 5 bases and J lost 8; bases outside the gene matches: 5. The length of the CDR3 is 15 residues. The CDR3 loop reads CASSRLAGGRDEQFF. Written as DNA, the CDR3 is TGTGCCAGCAGCCGACTAGCGGGAGGGAGGGATGAGCAGTTCTTC.

The V call is TRBV5-4, the J call TRBJ2-5; D perhaps matches TRBD2 (7 bases). Deletions cut 2 bases from V and 5 bases from J, with 13 bases between. The CDR3 totals 14 residues. The germline CDR1 and CDR2 sequences are SGHNT and YYREEE (reference sequence). This chain's CDR3 is CASSFAGGRETQYF. In nucleotides, the CDR3 is TGTGCCAGCAGCTTCGCCGGGGGGCGGGAGACCCAGTACTTC.

The gene calls are TRBV5-4 and TRBJ2-5, with TRBD2 identical over 10 bases. Germline values: CDR1 SGHNT, CDR2 YYREEE (reference sequence). With V trimmed by 4 bases and J by 6 bases, 12 bases remained unmatched. The CDR3 runs 16 residues. In DNA, the CDR3 is TGTGCCAGCAGCGTGGCCAGCGGGGGGGCCTCACAGACCCAGTACTTC. Protein: CASSVASGGASQTQYF.

This clone was seen only a few times. The J gene is TRBJ2-3, the V gene TRBV6-1; possibly TRBD1 for D (7 bases). With 1 base removed from V and 4 bases from J, the gap between germline ends came to 12 bases. The CDR3 is 15 amino acids. Germline CDR1 and CDR2: MNHNS and SASEGT. CDR3 residues: CASSEGQGEADTQYF. CDR3 coding DNA: TGTGCCAGCAGTGAAGGGCAGGGGGAGGCAGATACGCAGTATTTT.

This clone was counted once. V and J are TRBV11-3 and TRBJ2-3, with 9 bases that match TRBD2. CDR3 length: 17 residues. Germline V gene data show CDR1 as SGHNT and CDR2 as YENEEA. Germline trimming cut 4 bases from V and 1 base from J; bases unmatched to any gene: 9. CDR3 nucleotides: TGTGCCAGCAGCTACAGTGGGGTAGCGGGAGGCACAGATACGCAGTATTTT. Protein: CASSYSGVAGGTDTQYF. Full variable domain (missing parts from reference TRBV11-3 and TRBJ2-3): EAGVVQSPRYKIIEKKQPVAFWCNPISGHNTLYWYLQNLGQGPELLIRYENEEAVDDSQLPKDRFSAERLKGVDSTLKIQPAELGDSAVYLCASSYSGVAGGTDTQYFGPGTRLTVL.

In this sample, this clone turned up once. The V and J genes are TRBV14 and TRBJ2-7; 12 nucleotides align to TRBD1. This CDR3 region has 19 residues. With V trimmed by 4 bases and J by 1 base, 14 bases remained unmatched. Germline V gives CDR1 SGHDN, CDR2 FVKESK. The CDR3 loop is CASSLLRGTGGRESYEQYF. The CDR3 DNA reads as TGTGCCAGCAGCCTCCTCCGGGGGACAGGGGGCCGGGAGTCCTACGAGCAGTACTTC.

This clone has just one count. The gene calls are TRBV28 and TRBJ1-2; D not resolved. V was shortened by 1 base and J by 2 bases, with 8 bases between the two germline ends. This CDR3 is built from 14 residues. The germline CDR1 and CDR2 sequences are MDHEN and SYDVKM. CDR3 coding DNA: TGTGCCAGCAGTTTATCTTTGTCCAACTATGGCTACACCTTC. Its protein product is CASSLSLSNYGYTF.

The chain links TRBV11-3 to TRBJ1-1; D may be TRBD1 (6 bases). CDR1 is SGHNT, CDR2 YENEEA, per germline. V was cut by 7 bases and J by 3 bases, with 15 bases left in between. CDR3 length: 14 residues. The DNA of the CDR3 is TGTGCCAGCACCCTGACCAGGGGCTACACTGAAGCTTTCTTT. This sequence encodes CASTLTRGYTEAFF.